The rows below give T cell receptor beta chains drawn from one sample of a study of blood T cell repertoires in COVID-19. Here immunoSEQ multiplex PCR was the method, and the copy in TCRdb shows in-frame clones only, minus some. The data show 90,000 or so clones, 72% seen once. The material sequenced was peripheral blood. Receptor source: a woman of 80 years or more with acute or convalescent COVID-19. Each CDR3 is given with its conserved first and last residue. The D gene is left open where the match is weak. Only part of the rows carry a size: once, few, many, or a class if the clone is expanded.

TRBJ1-1 NA 13 NA TRBV9 TGTGCCAGCAGCGTAGAGGTCGGACATACGACTTTCTTT CASSVEVGHTTFF
TRBJ1-2 NA 14 NA TRBV19 TGTGCCAGTAGCTCGAGGGCCCGGGGCTATGGCTACACCTTC CASSSRARGYGYTF
TRBJ1-2 NA 14 NA TRBV2 TGTGCCAGCAGTCGAGAGGGTCAAGGGTATGGCTACACCTTC CASSREGQGYGYTF
TRBJ2-1 NA 17 TRBD2 TRBV6-2/TRBV6-3 TGTGCCAGCAGTTACTCAAGTACTAGCGGGCTTTACAATGAGCAGTTCTTC CASSYSSTSGLYNEQFF
TRBJ2-4 once 15 NA TRBV11-2 TGTGCCAGCAGCTTAGGATTCGGGGGTGGAAACATTCAGTACTTC CASSLGFGGGNIQYF
TRBJ2-2 few 15 NA TRBV24-1 TGTGCCACCAGTGATTCCCTGGACTTCACCGGGGAGCTGTTTTTT CATSDSLDFTGELFF
TRBJ2-5 NA 14 NA TRBV7-2 TGTGCCAGCAGCTTAGGAACAGTCCAAGAGACCCAGTACTTC CASSLGTVQETQYF
TRBJ1-2 NA 16 TRBD1 TRBV10-3 TGTGCCATCAGTGAGCCCGGGACAGACGAAGGCTATGGCTACACCTTC CAISEPGTDEGYGYTF
TRBJ1-1 few 16 TRBD1 TRBV5-1 TGCGCCAGCAGCTTGTCGGGGACAGGGCGTTCCACTGAAGCTTTCTTT CASSLSGTGRSTEAFF
TRBJ2-5 NA 14 NA TRBV14 TGTGCCAGCAGCCAAGGAGATATCCAAGAGACCCAGTACTTC CASSQGDIQETQYF
TRBJ2-7 NA 13 TRBD1 TRBV3-1/TRBV3-2 TGTGCCAGCACCCGGTCAGGGGGTGGCGAGCAGTACTTC CASTRSGGGEQYF
TRBJ1-5 NA 15 NA TRBV6-5 TGTGCCAGCAAGGTCCGGGACATTAGCAATCAGCCCCAGCATTTT CASKVRDISNQPQHF
TRBJ2-1 few 14 NA TRBV29-1 TGCAGCGTTGTTTCTCAGGGTTCCTACAATGAGCAGTTCTTC CSVVSQGSYNEQFF
TRBJ2-2 NA 15 NA TRBV6-5 TGTGCCAGCGCTTACCAGGGGCATATAACCAGGGAGCTGTTTTTT CASAYQGHITRELFF
TRBJ1-6 NA 17 NA TRBV2 TGTGCCAGCAGTGCCCGGGACAAGAGCTCCTATAATTCACCCCTCCACTTT CASSARDKSSYNSPLHF
TRBJ1-1 NA 11 TRBD1 TRBV14 TGTGCCAGCGGACAGGGGACTGAAGCTTTCTTT CASGQGTEAFF
TRBJ1-4 NA 15 TRBD1 TRBV6-6 TGTGCCAGCAGTTACTCTCAGGGGGCGAGGGAAAAACTGTTTTTT CASSYSQGAREKLFF
TRBJ1-1 once 14 NA TRBV9 TGTGCCAGCAGCGTGACAGGAGCTAACACTGAAGCTTTCTTT CASSVTGANTEAFF
TRBJ2-5 NA 17 NA TRBV4-3 TGCGCCAGCAGCCAAGATTTAGGAGGGGGGGGACAAGAGACCCAGTACTTC CASSQDLGGGGQETQYF
TRBJ1-6 once 12 NA TRBV6-5 TGTGCCAGCAGCCCGGGACAATCACCCCTCCACTTT CASSPGQSPLHF
TRBJ1-4 NA 16 NA TRBV7-2 TGTGCCAGCAGCCCTAGGGGGAGTGCAACTAATGAAAAACTGTTTTTT CASSPRGSATNEKLFF
TRBJ2-5 NA 14 NA TRBV15 TGTGCCACCAGCCCCCCGGGTGGTTGGGAGACCCAGTACTTC CATSPPGGWETQYF
TRBJ1-2 NA 13 NA TRBV29-1 TGCAGCGGCGGGTCTCAGGCGGGCTATGGCTACACCTTC CSGGSQAGYGYTF
TRBJ1-4 once 13 NA TRBV6-6 TGTGCCACCGCCTCCTTGACAGATGAAAAACTGTTTTTT CATASLTDEKLFF
TRBJ1-2 once 12 TRBD1 TRBV28 TGTGCCAGCAGTGACAGGGGTTATGGCTACACCTTC CASSDRGYGYTF
TRBJ1-1 NA 13 NA TRBV30 TGTGCCTGGTCAGTGGACTTGAACACTGAAGCTTTCTTT CAWSVDLNTEAFF
TRBJ1-2 NA 13 NA TRBV5-4 TGTGCCAGCAGCCCCGGACATGACTATGGCTACACCTTC CASSPGHDYGYTF
TRBJ2-3 few 15 TRBD1 TRBV11-3 TGTGCCAGCAGCCTTCAGGGACAGCTCACAGATACGCAGTATTTT CASSLQGQLTDTQYF
TRBJ2-3 NA 16 TRBD1 TRBV6-1 TGTGCCAGCAGTGAAGGGCAGACAGGGGCGAAGGATACGCAGTATTTT CASSEGQTGAKDTQYF
TRBJ2-7 NA 14 NA TRBV18 TGTGCCAGCTCACCACCTCGGTGGTCCTACGAGCAGTACTTC CASSPPRWSYEQYF
TRBJ2-2 NA 13 NA TRBV11-1 TGTGCCAGCAGCTTAGGAGGATTCGGGGAGCTGTTTTTT CASSLGGFGELFF
TRBJ1-1 NA 14 NA TRBV7-2 TGTGCCAGCAGCATAGACGGGGTGAACACTGAAGCTTTCTTT CASSIDGVNTEAFF
TRBJ1-1 NA 16 NA TRBV19 TGTGCCAGTAGCCTAGGGGGATTTTGGGTGAACACTGAAGCTTTCTTT CASSLGGFWVNTEAFF
TRBJ1-6 NA 17 TRBD1 TRBV28 TGTGCCAGCAGACCGACAGGGTCCGGCTCCTATAATTCACCCCTCCACTTT CASRPTGSGSYNSPLHF